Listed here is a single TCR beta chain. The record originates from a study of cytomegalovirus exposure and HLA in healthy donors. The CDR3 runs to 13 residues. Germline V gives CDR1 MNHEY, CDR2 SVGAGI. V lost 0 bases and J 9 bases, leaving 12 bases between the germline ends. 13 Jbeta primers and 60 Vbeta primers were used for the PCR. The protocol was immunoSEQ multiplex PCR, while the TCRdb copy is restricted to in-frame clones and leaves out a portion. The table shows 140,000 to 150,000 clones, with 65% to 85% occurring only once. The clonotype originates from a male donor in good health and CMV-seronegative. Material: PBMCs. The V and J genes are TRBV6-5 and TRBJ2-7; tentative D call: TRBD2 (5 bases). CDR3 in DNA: TGTGCCAGCAGTTACTCGTTGGGAGCTTGGCAGTACTTC. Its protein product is CASSYSLGAWQYF.